One sample yielded the 9 T cell receptor beta chains listed below, sequenced in a study of T cells after yellow fever vaccination (dated by TCRdb to about 2019). The treatment or condition label, read with the paper, signifies: live attenuated yellow fever vaccine strain. Libraries came from 5' RACE. For sequencing, an Illumina HiSeq 2500 was employed. Using fastp at Q25 and MiXCR, TCRdb reprocessed the public reads and kept productive beta chains. When rows share a CDR3 protein, they turn into one entry using the most common DNA and genes. In this sample the table shows some 120,000 distinct CDR3 sequences, more than 6% of which occur a single time. Around 2.3% of the sample is in the top ten clones. Sequencing used CD4+ T cells sorted from PBMCs, obtained approximately 11 days after the first yellow fever vaccination. All receptors come from a young man who received the YFV17D yellow fever vaccine.

This clonotype occurred many times. The chain carries TRBV12-3 or TRBV12-4 and TRBJ1-5; D unclear. The CDR3 has 15 amino acids. V was trimmed by 6 bases and J by 4 bases, leaving 16 bases between them. CDR3 sequence (DNA): TGTGCCAGCAGGTTTGGGCTTAGCCCAAATCAGCCCCAGCATTTT. This encodes CASRFGLSPNQPQHF.

This clonotype showed up many times. The chain uses TRBV20-1 and TRBJ2-5; D possibly corresponds to TRBD1 (6 bases). This CDR3 spans 15 amino acids. The germline V and J ends were trimmed by 0 bases and 8 bases, with 19 bases remaining between them. Germline CDR1 and CDR2: DFQATT and SNEGSKA (reference sequence). The CDR3 here is CSARDFARVGGTQYF. The CDR3 coding sequence is TGCAGTGCTAGAGATTTTGCGCGGGTTGGGGGCACCCAGTACTTC.

This clonotype occurred many times. The CDR3 loop is CASSVAGGTPETQYF. In DNA, the CDR3 is TGTGCCAGCAGCGTGGCGGGGGGGACACCGGAGACCCAGTACTTC. The chain combines TRBV9 with TRBJ2-5, with 9 nucleotides matching TRBD2. Per the germline V gene, CDR1 is SGDLS and CDR2 is YYNGEE. This CDR3 spans 15 amino acids. Trimming at V came to 2 bases and at J to 5 bases, leaving 7 bases not matched to a gene.

There are many counts of this clonotype. The V and J genes are TRBV20-1 and TRBJ2-3; no definite D call. There are 14 residues in the CDR3. Germline assignment: CDR1 DFQATT and CDR2 SNEGSKA (reference sequence). V was clipped by 5 bases and J by 2 bases, with 14 bases between them. CDR3 protein: CSASVQSSTDTQYF. The CDR3 DNA follows: TGCAGTGCTTCCGTACAGAGCTCCACAGATACGCAGTATTTT.

This clonotype was detected ten times or more. CDR3 bases: TGCAGTGCTACTGACAGGGGGCTGGAGACCCAGTACTTC. Translated, it gives CSATDRGLETQYF. This chain joins TRBV20-1 and TRBJ2-5; the match to TRBD1 covers 10 bases. This CDR3 spans 13 amino acids. Per the germline V gene, CDR1 is DFQATT and CDR2 is SNEGSKA (reference sequence). V lost 4 bases, J lost 5 bases, and 4 bases stayed unmatched.

This clonotype showed up many times. The J gene is TRBJ2-1, the V gene TRBV4-3; 7 nucleotides agree with TRBD1. CDR1 and CDR2 (germline): LGHNA, YSLEER. J lost 8 bases, V lost 4 bases, and 8 bases had no gene match. This CDR3 region has 14 residues. The CDR3 region is CASSRRQGVDEQFF. CDR3 DNA sequence: TGCGCCAGCAGCCGCAGACAGGGTGTCGATGAGCAGTTCTTC.

The rearrangement uses TRBV4-3 and TRBJ1-4, with D maybe TRBD1 (6 bases). The V end lost 4 bases, the J end lost 0 bases, and 12 bases lay between the germline ends. Germline V lookup: CDR1 LGHNA, CDR2 YSLEER. This CDR3 is 16 amino acids long. The CDR3 coding sequence is TGCGCCAGCAGCCCCCGGGGGCAGGCAACTAATGAAAAACTGTTTTTT. Its translation: CASSPRGQATNEKLFF.

To note about this clonotype: A much larger clone sits a single nucleotide away, making a read error possible. V and J are TRBV28 and TRBJ2-1; possibly TRBD2 for D (5 bases). Germline CDR1 and CDR2: MDHEN and SYDVKM. CDR3 size: 14 residues. The CDR3 DNA sequence: TGTGCCAGCACCGGACTGCCCTCCCACAATGAGCAGTTCTTC. Translated, it gives CASTGLPSHNEQFF.

This clonotype was seen more than once but under ten times. V gene TRBV12-3 or TRBV12-4 combines with J gene TRBJ1-4; D gene ambiguous. The CDR3 has 14 residues. The V end lost 1 base, the J end lost 8 bases, and 11 bases lay between the germline ends. The CDR3 here is CASSLVGRGEKLFF. CDR3 DNA sequence: TGTGCCAGCAGTTTAGTGGGTCGTGGAGAAAAACTGTTTTTT.